This paragraph reports one T cell receptor (beta chain). Its antigen remains unidentified. No base qualities exist here, and no much larger clone lies one base off it. In the germline V gene (reference sequence), CDR1 corresponds to MNHEY and CDR2 to SMNVEV. Measured from the cysteine to the phenylalanine, the CDR3 is 14 residues long. This entry keeps only the CDR3 DNA: 42 bases, framed from base 1. Trimming at the junction amounts to 3 bases on V and 3 bases on J, and the germline ends lie 12 bases apart. Donors were healthy HIV-negative adults with no recently reported acute infections or vaccinations. Every donor was a Caucasian adult residing in Nashville, Tennessee, USA. CD4+ T cells were enriched by magnetic negative selection, after which naive cells were positively selected on CD45RA and the negative fraction was taken as the memory subset. After blood collection by leukapheresis, PBMCs were isolated using Ficoll-Histopaque density gradient centrifugation and then cryopreserved in the vapor phase of liquid nitrogen. Analytical flow cytometry was used to check the purity and quantity of each magnetically sorted T cell population. Each sorted fraction had its genomic DNA isolated and then quantified by UV absorbance on a Nanodrop 2000c.

This sample stems from a study of shared clonotypes between healthy human individuals (dated by TCRdb to 2018 to 2020). Background for the entire study: The cohort included a few men and a couple of women between 18 and 49 years of age. Different laboratories and diverse techniques were used to prepare libraries and sequence TCR repertoires, to increase sequencing depth and limit assay-specific biases. The study deeply sequenced blood TCR repertoires of five healthy adults to estimate repertoire size and the extent of clonotype sharing between individuals. Between about 0.8 and 9 billion PBMCs per donor were obtained by leukapheresis. For each donor, CD4 naive and CD4 memory were each given three plates, CD8 naive was given two plates, and CD8 memory was given one plate. Study-wide conclusions, independent of this receptor: Because the study included only a small number of donors, the genetic and exposure-history diversity represented was limited. Higher generation probabilities were observed for clonotypes shared by all four sorted-subset donors than for non-shared clonotypes. Sampling was limited to blood, and TCR repertoires in tissue likely differ from TCR repertoires in blood. Around 5.4% of naive CD4, around 3.5% of naive CD8, 2.3% of memory CD4, and about 0.4% of memory CD8 clonotypes were shared across four donors. Pairwise subsampling led to the expectation that sequencing depth would affect the degree of clonotype sharing among donors. Rarefaction of sorted-subset datasets indicated incomplete sequencing despite the large sequencing depth. Naive subsets generally had larger estimated clonotype richness than memory subsets did.

Using the deep immunoSEQ assay, TCR CDR3 regions were amplified from genomic DNA by multiplex PCR. Genomic DNA extracted from each cell subset was distributed evenly over all wells of several immunoSEQ 96-well plates, and each plate served as one replicate. For sorted subsets, approximately 0.2 ug of genomic DNA, equivalent to 30,000 or so T cell genomes, went into each replicate PCR. Purified libraries were quantified with a Qubit 3.0 fluorometer, sized on a Bioanalyzer 2100, and re-quantified with the KAPA Library Quantification kit. A separate single-read 150-cycle Illumina NextSeq 550 flow cell was used to sequence each immunoSEQ 96-well plate. The study's processing was this. Because the immunoSEQ output held only junctional sequences and lacked quality scores, the filtering could not match the filtering applied to full-length reads. Sequences were annotated with PyIR, a Python wrapper for IgBLAST v1.9, and V/J genes and CDR3 were assigned using IMGT germline references. Reads were removed for weak V/J assignments (E-value above 1e-6), missing CDR3, stop codons, out-of-frame junctions, or ambiguous translated residues. A V3J clonotype was defined by an identical inferred V gene, J gene, and CDR3 amino acid sequence. To compute the percentage overlap between repertoires, the number of shared unique clonotypes was divided by the size of the smaller repertoire. Richness of each repertoire was evaluated using RTK rarefaction, the Chao1 estimator, and Recon v2.1 estimates of unobserved clonotypes. Generation probabilities for all TCRbeta clonotypes obtained by the gDNA method from a few donors were computed using OLGA. This is the immuneACCESS table as TCRdb keeps it, with only in-frame sequences that have V and J called. A part of the clones is gone; compared with another copy, unresolved V genes explain less than half, and the rest is unexplained. V, J and clone size were drawn from that table, and D and trimming were deduced from the DNA. The sample table holds some 360,000 clones, of which more than 60% were seen once. 8% to 13% of the sample rests with the top ten.

This receptor was taken from a man younger than 40 in good health. The rearrangement combines TRBV27 with TRBJ2-7; the D gene assignment is ambiguous. Sequences were obtained from memory CD4+ T cells sorted from blood. What this sample's cell subset or site label stands for: CD45RA-negative fraction. The CDR3 protein sequence reads: CASSLRQAYYEQYF. The nucleotides read TGTGCCAGCAGTTTGCGGCAGGCCTACTACGAGCAGTACTTC.